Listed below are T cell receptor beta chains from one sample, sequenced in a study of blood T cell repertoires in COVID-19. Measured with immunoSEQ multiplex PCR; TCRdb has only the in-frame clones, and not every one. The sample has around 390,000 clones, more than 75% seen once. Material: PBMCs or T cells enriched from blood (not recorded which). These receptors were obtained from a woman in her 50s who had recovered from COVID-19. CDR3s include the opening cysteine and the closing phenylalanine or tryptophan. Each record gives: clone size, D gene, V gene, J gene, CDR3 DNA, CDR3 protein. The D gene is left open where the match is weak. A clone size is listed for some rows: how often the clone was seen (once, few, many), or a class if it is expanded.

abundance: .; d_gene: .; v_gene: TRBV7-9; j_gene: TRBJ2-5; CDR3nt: TGTGCCAGCAGCCCCAGACAGATTCAAGAGACCCAGTACTTC; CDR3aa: CASSPRQIQETQYF
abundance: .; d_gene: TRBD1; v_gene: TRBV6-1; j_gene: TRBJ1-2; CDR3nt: TGTGCCAGCAGTGAAAGGGACAGGATAGTACGAGGCTACACCTTC; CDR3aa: CASSERDRIVRGYTF
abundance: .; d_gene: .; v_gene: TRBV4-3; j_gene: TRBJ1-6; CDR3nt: TGCGCCAGCAGCCAAGAAATCGGCTATAATTCACCCCTCCACTTT; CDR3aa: CASSQEIGYNSPLHF
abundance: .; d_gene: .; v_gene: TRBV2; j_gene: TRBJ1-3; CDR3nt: TGTGCCAGCAGTCTAGACAGACTGAGCTCTGGAAACACCATATATTTT; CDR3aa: CASSLDRLSSGNTIYF
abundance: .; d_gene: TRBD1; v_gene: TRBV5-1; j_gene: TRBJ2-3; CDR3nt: TGCGCCAGCAGCCAGGGACAGGTTGGGGGGCCAAATACGCAGTATTTT; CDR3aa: CASSQGQVGGPNTQYF
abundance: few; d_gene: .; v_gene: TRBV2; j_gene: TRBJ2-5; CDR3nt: TGTGCCAGCAGTGCTCAAGAGGGAGAGACCCAGTACTTC; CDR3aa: CASSAQEGETQYF
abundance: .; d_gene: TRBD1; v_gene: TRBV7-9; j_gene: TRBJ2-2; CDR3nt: TGTGCCAGCTCGGGACAGGGGAACACCGGGGAGCTGTTTTTT; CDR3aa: CASSGQGNTGELFF
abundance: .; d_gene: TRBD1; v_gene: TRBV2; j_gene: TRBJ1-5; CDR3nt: TGTGCCAGCAAGAGGGACAGAAGCAATCAGCCCCAGCATTTT; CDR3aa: CASKRDRSNQPQHF
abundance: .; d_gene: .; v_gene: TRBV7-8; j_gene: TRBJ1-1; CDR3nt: TGTGCCAGCAGCACTCGACAGGCGATGAACACTGAAGCTTTCTTT; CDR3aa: CASSTRQAMNTEAFF
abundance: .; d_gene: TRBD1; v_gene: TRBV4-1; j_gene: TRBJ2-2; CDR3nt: TGCGCCAGCAGCCAAGTGGGACAGGGGGCTGGCGGGGAGCTGTTTTTT; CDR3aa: CASSQVGQGAGGELFF
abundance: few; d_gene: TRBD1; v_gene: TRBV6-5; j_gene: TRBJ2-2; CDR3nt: TGTGCCAGCAGTACCGACAGGGCCGGGGAGCTGTTTTTT; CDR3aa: CASSTDRAGELFF
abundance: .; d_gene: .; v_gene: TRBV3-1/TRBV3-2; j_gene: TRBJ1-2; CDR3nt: TGTGCCAGCAGCCAATCGGTATATGGCTACACCTTC; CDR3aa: CASSQSVYGYTF